This T cell receptor beta chain emerged from a study of regulatory T cells in long-lasting Graves disease. Study-level points and caveats: Preferential use of TRBV28, TRBJ1-2 and TRBJ2-5 was seen in persistent disease.

This clonotype has more than one count but fewer than ten. Its antigen is not known. The germline gene is not matched at one end of the junction; a read error may be the cause. This sample's time point: persistent/refractory GD, antithyroid drugs over 5 years with positive TRAb. PBMCs were the source of the RNA used for TCR sequencing. Clinicians diagnosed Graves' disease using American Thyroid Association guidelines. Peripheral blood, approximately 9.6 milliliters of it, was drawn into EDTA tubes. The V gene's germline CDR1 is MNHNS and CDR2 SASEGT. The CDR3 has 14 amino acids. Through Arm-PCR of CDR3 regions and iRepertoire HTBI primers, TCR beta libraries were built. TCRdb recomputed calls from the multiplex PCR reads with MiXCR, one row per CDR3 protein. The sample contains about 660,000 distinct CDR3 sequences, roughly 30% of which appear only once.

The V and J genes are TRBV6-1 and TRBJ1-1, with 8 bases lining up with TRBD1. Sequencing used peripheral blood mononuclear cells (PBMCs), obtained when the disease was refractory, from a patient treated with antithyroid drugs. The clonotype originates from a female donor with Graves disease. The CDR3 loop is CASRLDRVNTEAFF. The CDR3 DNA sequence: TGTGCCAGCAGGCTGGACAGGGTGAATACTGAAGCTTTCTTT.